Below are 12 T cell receptor beta chains sequenced from a single sample in a study of identical twins. Via MiXCR, TCRdb re-called the 5' RACE reads, giving one row per CDR3 protein. The sample lists about 240,000 distinct CDR3 sequences, over 9.5% occurring once. A further study also used this sample, focusing on yellow fever vaccine responses in identical twins.

Sequencing was carried out using memory (CD45RO+) T cells sorted from blood. These receptors were taken from a woman under 30 in good health.

This clonotype was observed a handful of times. This rearrangement joins TRBV4-2 to TRBJ2-2, with 10 bases lining up with TRBD2. Trimming removed 1 base from V and 5 bases from J; junction bases left unmatched: 7. The V gene's germline CDR1 is LGHNA and CDR2 YNFKEQ. The CDR3 runs to 17 residues. The CDR3 sequence: CASSQAVAGGSTGELFF. As DNA, the CDR3 is TGTGCCAGCAGCCAAGCTGTAGCGGGGGGCTCGACCGGGGAGCTGTTTTTT.

The chain carries TRBV19 and TRBJ1-1, with a possible D match to TRBD1 (6 bases). The V and J ends lost 9 bases and 2 bases respectively, with 13 bases between them. The germline gives CDR1 LNHDA, CDR2 SQIVND (reference sequence). The CDR3 runs to 13 residues. The CDR3 reads CASRRQDNTEAFF. The CDR3 DNA reads TGTGCCAGCCGGCGACAGGATAACACTGAAGCTTTCTTT.

This clonotype has just a few counts. The chain uses TRBV20-1 and TRBJ2-1; TRBD1 aligns across 9 bases. J was trimmed by 2 bases and V by 1 base; bases with no gene match: 6. This CDR3 comprises 16 residues. Germline-derived CDR1 and CDR2 are DFQATT and SNEGSKA (reference sequence). CDR3 coding DNA: TGCAGTGCTAGAGTACCGGGACAGGGAACCTACAATGAGCAGTTCTTC. Translated, it gives CSARVPGQGTYNEQFF.

This clonotype was counted only a few times. V usage is TRBV15 and J usage is TRBJ2-5; 8 bases align to TRBD2. The CDR3 runs 15 residues. V lost 5 bases to trimming and J lost 6 bases; unmatched junction nucleotides: 11. The germline gives CDR1 LNHNV, CDR2 YYDKDF (reference sequence). The CDR3 DNA is TGTGCCACCAGCCCTAGGGCGGGGGGCTGGAAGACCCAGTACTTC. Translated: CATSPRAGGWKTQYF.

This clonotype was picked up many times. The chain recombines TRBV11-3 with TRBJ2-1; 12 bases fit TRBD2. J was trimmed by 4 bases and V by 5 bases; bases with no gene match: 6. This CDR3 region has 16 residues. Germline lookup yields CDR1 SGHNT and CDR2 YENEEA. The chain's CDR3 is CASSRTSGIGYNEQFF. Here the CDR3 DNA reads TGTGCCAGCAGCCGGACTAGCGGGATAGGTTACAATGAGCAGTTCTTC.

This clonotype was found many times. The chain combines TRBV12-3 or TRBV12-4 with TRBJ2-7, with a weak D call TRBD2 (5 bases). V lost 1 base and J lost 6, with 10 bases in between. CDR3 size: 13 residues. This CDR3 is CASSLVREGEQYF. CDR3 DNA sequence: TGTGCCAGCAGTTTAGTCAGAGAGGGCGAGCAGTACTTC.

This clonotype was detected ten times or more. J is TRBJ2-2 and V is TRBV7-9, with D perhaps being TRBD1 or TRBD2 (5 bases each). The germline V and J ends were trimmed by 0 bases and 5 bases, with 10 bases remaining between them. CDR1 is SEHNR and CDR2 is FQNEAQ in the germline V gene (reference sequence). This CDR3 spans 15 amino acids. The CDR3 sequence is CASSLASGRTGELFF. In nucleotides, the CDR3 is TGTGCCAGCAGCTTAGCTTCGGGGCGAACCGGGGAGCTGTTTTTT.

A few counts support this clonotype. The chain carries TRBV28 and TRBJ2-7; maybe TRBD2 (6 bases). This CDR3 has 12 residues. CDR1 and CDR2 from the germline V gene are MDHEN and SYDVKM. Trimming removed 8 bases from V and 3 bases from J, with 11 bases in between. This CDR3 reads CASRWGDYEQYF. DNA of the CDR3: TGTGCCAGCCGCTGGGGGGACTACGAGCAGTACTTC.

Ten or more counts support this clonotype. V gene TRBV7-9 combines with J gene TRBJ2-7; 9 nucleotides line up with TRBD1. Per germline, CDR1 SEHNR and CDR2 FQNEAQ (reference sequence). The J segment lost 4 bases and the V segment lost 10 bases, leaving 8 bases of the junction unmatched. This CDR3 has 13 amino acids. CDR3 coding DNA: TGTGCCACCGGGGACAGGGCTTTTTACGAGCAGTACTTC. Amino acids: CATGDRAFYEQYF.

This clonotype was recorded a few times. The chain uses TRBV18 and TRBJ2-5; tentatively, D is TRBD2 (5 bases). The CDR3 runs to 13 residues. Between the trimmed V and J ends, which lost 1 base and 2 bases, there was a span of 5 bases. Germline CDR1 and CDR2: KGHSH and LQKENI. The CDR3 DNA follows: TGTGCCAGCTCACCACTAGCGCAAGAGACCCAGTACTTC. Amino acids: CASSPLAQETQYF.

This clonotype was recorded only once. The chain carries TRBV19 and TRBJ2-1; 8 bases align to TRBD1. V lost 4 bases to trimming and J lost 10 bases; unmatched junction nucleotides: 18. The CDR3 is 17 residues long. Germline V gene data show CDR1 as LNHDA and CDR2 as SQIVND (reference sequence). The chain's CDR3 is CASSKTGASLSFWEQFF. In DNA, the CDR3 is TGTGCCAGTAGTAAGACAGGGGCCTCCCTTAGTTTCTGGGAGCAGTTCTTC.

The chain is built from TRBV20-1 and TRBJ2-5, with 16 bases identical to TRBD2. Looked up from germline, CDR1 is DFQATT and CDR2 is SNEGSKA (reference sequence). This CDR3 comprises 20 residues. The V gene end was trimmed by 2 bases and the J gene end by 3 bases; junction bases not matched to a gene: 15. The CDR3 DNA reads as TGCAGTGCTAGACCCCGTCCCGGGACTAGCGGGAGGGCGTGGGAAGAGACCCAGTACTTC. It specifies CSARPRPGTSGRAWEETQYF.